This T cell receptor (beta chain) was obtained from a study of shared clonotypes between healthy human individuals. The naive CD8 population came from CD45RO-negative cells selected for CCR7, without terminally differentiated effector memory CD45RA+ cells. Original data processing: Owing to the provision of junction-only sequences devoid of quality scores by immunoSEQ, filtering differed. Assay: immunoSEQ multiplex PCR; the TCRdb copy retains only in-frame clones and omits some. V, J and clone size derive from that table, while D and trimming were established from the DNA sequence. The table lists approximately 1.9 million clones, about 93% of them singletons. There are 16 residues in the CDR3. Germline lookup yields CDR1 SGDLS and CDR2 YYNGEE. The V gene lost 0 bases and the J gene lost 3 bases, with 15 bases spanning the gap.

The sample consisted of naive CD8+ T cells from PBMCs. The TCR originated in a young man in good health. Some clones in this sample may be carry-over from other donors' samples. The V call is TRBV9, the J call TRBJ2-5; D possibly corresponds to TRBD1 (5 bases). CDR3 sequence: CASSVGGPGKKETQYF. In DNA, the CDR3 is TGTGCCAGCAGCGTAGGAGGACCAGGGAAAAAAGAGACCCAGTACTTC.